This T cell receptor beta chain came from a study of monozygotic twins with inflammatory bowel disease. Study-wide results and limits: Support was absent for any single strong signal or clonotype linked to IBD.

The CDR3 is 16 residues long. CDR1 SGHRS and CDR2 YFSETQ come from the germline V gene. Every donor provided one blood sample measuring approximately 2.7 ml. TCRdb re-called the 5' RACE reads and catalogs CDR3 proteins one per entry, DNA excluded. This sample's table reports 200,000 to 250,000 distinct CDR3 sequences. To note about this clonotype: Its antigen is still unknown.

The sequence was collected from a human donor with ulcerative colitis or Crohn's disease, or a healthy co-twin of an affected twin (not recorded which). The genes are TRBV5-1 and TRBJ1-3; without DNA, the TCRdb call of TRBD1 cannot be checked. Material: blood. CDR3 region: CASSLETGSSGNTIYF. Together with reference TRBV5-1 and TRBJ1-3, the CDR3 gives the full variable domain: KAGVTQTPRYLIKTRGQQVTLSCSPISGHRSVSWYQQTPGQGLQFLFEYFSETQRNKGNFPGRFSGRQFSNSRSEMNVSTLELGDSALYLCASSLETGSSGNTIYFGEGSWLTVV.